These T cell receptor beta chains were read from a single sample in a study of neurological immune-mediated disorders. One entry per CDR3 protein results from TCRdb running MiXCR on the 5' RACE reads. The sample consists of nearly 60,000 distinct CDR3 sequences, 3% to 3.5% of them appearing once. The sequencing sample was made of PBMCs. The receptors stem from a woman aged 55-69 years with multiple sclerosis. The CDR3 runs from the conserved cysteine through the conserved F or W. Each record gives: J gene, D gene, V gene, clone size, CDR3 DNA, CDR3 protein. The D gene is left open where the match is weak. Only part of the rows carry a size: once, few, many, or a class if the clone is expanded.

j_gene: TRBJ1-4; d_gene: -; v_gene: TRBV5-1; abundance: -; CDR3nt: TGCGCCAGCAGTCTAAAGGGTGGTAGCTCTAATGAAAAACTGTTTTTT; CDR3aa: CASSLKGGSSNEKLFF
j_gene: TRBJ2-7; d_gene: -; v_gene: TRBV20-1; abundance: many; CDR3nt: TGCAGTGCGTACGGGGGCAGCTACGAGCAGTACTTC; CDR3aa: CSAYGGSYEQYF
j_gene: TRBJ1-5; d_gene: -; v_gene: TRBV20-1; abundance: many; CDR3nt: TGCAGTGCTAGACAGGGGCCGGATCAGCCCCAGCATTTT; CDR3aa: CSARQGPDQPQHF
j_gene: TRBJ2-1; d_gene: TRBD2; v_gene: TRBV10-3; abundance: many; CDR3nt: TGTGCCATTGGGGCGGGGGGGCCCAATGAGCAGTTCTTC; CDR3aa: CAIGAGGPNEQFF
j_gene: TRBJ1-2; d_gene: -; v_gene: TRBV12-3/TRBV12-4; abundance: many; CDR3nt: TGTGCCAGCAGTTTAGCGCCCGGCGGCTATGGCTACACCTTC; CDR3aa: CASSLAPGGYGYTF
j_gene: TRBJ2-5; d_gene: TRBD2; v_gene: TRBV20-1; abundance: many; CDR3nt: TGCAGTGCTAGTGAGGCTAGCGGGAGTCAAGAGACCCAGTACTTC; CDR3aa: CSASEASGSQETQYF
j_gene: TRBJ1-4; d_gene: TRBD1; v_gene: TRBV7-9; abundance: many; CDR3nt: TGTGCCAGCAGTTTCCGGACAGGGCTTAATGAAAAACTGTTTTTT; CDR3aa: CASSFRTGLNEKLFF
j_gene: TRBJ2-1; d_gene: TRBD2; v_gene: TRBV20-1; abundance: many; CDR3nt: TGCAGTGCTAGTGGCACTAGCGGGAGGACCCATGAGCAGTTCTTC; CDR3aa: CSASGTSGRTHEQFF
j_gene: TRBJ1-2; d_gene: -; v_gene: TRBV9; abundance: many; CDR3nt: TGTGCCAGCAGCGTAGTTTCAGCTAACTATGGCTACACCTTC; CDR3aa: CASSVVSANYGYTF
j_gene: TRBJ1-1; d_gene: -; v_gene: TRBV5-1; abundance: -; CDR3nt: TGCGCCAGCAGTTCGGACAGTATGAACACTGAAGCTTTCTTT; CDR3aa: CASSSDSMNTEAFF
j_gene: TRBJ1-1; d_gene: TRBD1; v_gene: TRBV20-1; abundance: many; CDR3nt: TGCAGTGCTGGTCCGGGACAGATGAACACTGAAGCTTTCTTT; CDR3aa: CSAGPGQMNTEAFF
j_gene: TRBJ1-1; d_gene: -; v_gene: TRBV30; abundance: few; CDR3nt: TGTGCCTGGAGGGGTAAAGCGAACACTGAAGCTTTCTTT; CDR3aa: CAWRGKANTEAFF
j_gene: TRBJ2-1; d_gene: -; v_gene: TRBV5-1; abundance: many; CDR3nt: TGCGCCAGCAGCTTGTACGGTGACAGCTACAATGAGCAGTTCTTC; CDR3aa: CASSLYGDSYNEQFF
j_gene: TRBJ1-4; d_gene: -; v_gene: TRBV7-9; abundance: many; CDR3nt: TGTGCCAGCAGCTTAGGGACCGGGAATGAACTGTTTTTT; CDR3aa: CASSLGTGNELFF
j_gene: TRBJ1-5; d_gene: -; v_gene: TRBV12-3/TRBV12-4; abundance: many; CDR3nt: TGTGCCAGCAGTTCCCGACCGCAGCCCCAGCATTTT; CDR3aa: CASSSRPQPQHF
j_gene: TRBJ1-3; d_gene: -; v_gene: TRBV18; abundance: many; CDR3nt: TGTGCCAGCTCACAGGGAAACACCATATATTTT; CDR3aa: CASSQGNTIYF
j_gene: TRBJ2-5; d_gene: TRBD1; v_gene: TRBV11-2; abundance: many; CDR3nt: TGTGCCAGCAGCTCGGGGAGGCAGGGGGCTGAGACCCAGTACTTC; CDR3aa: CASSSGRQGAETQYF
j_gene: TRBJ2-2; d_gene: -; v_gene: TRBV7-2; abundance: many; CDR3nt: TGTGCCAGCAGCTTCACGGAGACCGGGGAGCTGTTTTTT; CDR3aa: CASSFTETGELFF
j_gene: TRBJ2-3; d_gene: -; v_gene: TRBV7-2; abundance: many; CDR3nt: TGTGCCAGCAGCTCCCGAATCCTTGGGGGCACAGATACGCAGTATTTT; CDR3aa: CASSSRILGGTDTQYF
j_gene: TRBJ1-5; d_gene: -; v_gene: TRBV6-5; abundance: many; CDR3nt: TGTGCCAGCAGTTACTCGATAAATAGCAATCAGCCCCAGCATTTT; CDR3aa: CASSYSINSNQPQHF
j_gene: TRBJ2-1; d_gene: TRBD2; v_gene: TRBV20-1; abundance: many; CDR3nt: TGCAGTGCTAGACCTCAGAGTATAGCGGGAGTTCGCAATGAGCAGTTCTTC; CDR3aa: CSARPQSIAGVRNEQFF
j_gene: TRBJ2-5; d_gene: TRBD1; v_gene: TRBV20-1; abundance: many; CDR3nt: TGCAGTGCTCTTACAGGGGGCGCAGGGCAAGAGACCCAGTACTTC; CDR3aa: CSALTGGAGQETQYF
j_gene: TRBJ2-3; d_gene: -; v_gene: TRBV4-1; abundance: many; CDR3nt: TGCGCCAGCAGCCAGGCAGCGATAGGTACGCAGTATTTT; CDR3aa: CASSQAAIGTQYF
j_gene: TRBJ1-5; d_gene: -; v_gene: TRBV5-6; abundance: many; CDR3nt: TGTGCCAGCAGCTTGTGGGGATCCAATCAGCCCCAGCATTTT; CDR3aa: CASSLWGSNQPQHF
j_gene: TRBJ2-1; d_gene: TRBD2; v_gene: TRBV25-1; abundance: many; CDR3nt: TGTGCCAGCAGTAAAGCCGTAGCGGGAGCGCTTGCTGAGCAGTTCTTC; CDR3aa: CASSKAVAGALAEQFF
j_gene: TRBJ2-5; d_gene: TRBD2; v_gene: TRBV5-1; abundance: many; CDR3nt: TGCGCCAGCAGCGCTCAGGGCGGGGGGCCTGAGACCCAGTACTTC; CDR3aa: CASSAQGGGPETQYF
j_gene: TRBJ1-1; d_gene: -; v_gene: TRBV10-3; abundance: many; CDR3nt: TGTGCCATCAGTGAGACCCAACGTAGTGAAGCTTTCTTT; CDR3aa: CAISETQRSEAFF
j_gene: TRBJ2-7; d_gene: -; v_gene: TRBV27; abundance: few; CDR3nt: TGTGCCAGCATGAGGGGTCTCCGCGGCTACGAGCAGTACTTC; CDR3aa: CASMRGLRGYEQYF
j_gene: TRBJ2-7; d_gene: -; v_gene: TRBV27; abundance: many; CDR3nt: TGTGCCAGCAGTTTCTCGTCTACACAGCCCTCCTACGAGCAGTACTTC; CDR3aa: CASSFSSTQPSYEQYF
j_gene: TRBJ1-5; d_gene: -; v_gene: TRBV28; abundance: many; CDR3nt: TGTGCCAGCATTTGGCGCCTATCCCGTTATAGCAATCAGCCCCAGCATTTT; CDR3aa: CASIWRLSRYSNQPQHF
j_gene: TRBJ2-2; d_gene: -; v_gene: TRBV6-6; abundance: many; CDR3nt: TGTGCCAGCTTCGTGTCGGGGGCCGGGGAGCTGTTTTTT; CDR3aa: CASFVSGAGELFF
j_gene: TRBJ1-6; d_gene: TRBD1; v_gene: TRBV28; abundance: many; CDR3nt: TGTGCCAGCAGCATGACAGGGTTGCAATCACCCCTCCACTTT; CDR3aa: CASSMTGLQSPLHF
j_gene: TRBJ1-2; d_gene: -; v_gene: TRBV18; abundance: many; CDR3nt: TGTGCCAGCTCACGGGGACGGGAGAACTATGGCTACACCTTC; CDR3aa: CASSRGRENYGYTF
j_gene: TRBJ2-7; d_gene: TRBD2; v_gene: TRBV20-1; abundance: many; CDR3nt: TGCAGTGCTGAGACTAGCGGGAGTATGGACGAGCAGTACTTC; CDR3aa: CSAETSGSMDEQYF
j_gene: TRBJ2-6; d_gene: -; v_gene: TRBV15; abundance: many; CDR3nt: TGTGCCACCAGCAGTGGGGCTCACTCTGGGGCCAACGTCCTGACTTTC; CDR3aa: CATSSGAHSGANVLTF
j_gene: TRBJ2-1; d_gene: -; v_gene: TRBV12-3/TRBV12-4; abundance: many; CDR3nt: TGTGCCAGCAGGATAGGGGACTCTGAGCAGTTCTTC; CDR3aa: CASRIGDSEQFF
j_gene: TRBJ1-4; d_gene: -; v_gene: TRBV28; abundance: few; CDR3nt: TGTGCCACCAAACGAGCAACTAATGAAAAACTGTTTTTT; CDR3aa: CATKRATNEKLFF
j_gene: TRBJ2-4; d_gene: -; v_gene: TRBV4-1; abundance: many; CDR3nt: TGCGCCAGCAGCCAAGAGACCGCCCCCTTCGTAAACATTCAGTACTTC; CDR3aa: CASSQETAPFVNIQYF
j_gene: TRBJ1-5; d_gene: TRBD1; v_gene: TRBV9; abundance: many; CDR3nt: TGTGCCAGCAGCCCCTCCGGGACAGGCGGTCAGCCCCAGCATTTT; CDR3aa: CASSPSGTGGQPQHF
j_gene: TRBJ1-2; d_gene: -; v_gene: TRBV28; abundance: many; CDR3nt: TGTGCCAGCAGTGAATACAGGGATCCTAACTATGGCTACACCTTC; CDR3aa: CASSEYRDPNYGYTF
j_gene: TRBJ2-7; d_gene: TRBD2; v_gene: TRBV28; abundance: many; CDR3nt: TGTGCCAGCAGTTATGAGACTAGCGGGAGGCGAGAGCAGTACTTC; CDR3aa: CASSYETSGRREQYF
j_gene: TRBJ1-6; d_gene: -; v_gene: TRBV4-1; abundance: many; CDR3nt: TGCGCCAGCGGGGGAGGTGGCTCCTATAATTCACCCCTCCACTTT; CDR3aa: CASGGGGSYNSPLHF
j_gene: TRBJ2-2; d_gene: -; v_gene: TRBV5-1; abundance: many; CDR3nt: TGCGCCAGCAGCTTGGTCACTTCAGGGGACACCGGGGAGCTGTTTTTT; CDR3aa: CASSLVTSGDTGELFF
j_gene: TRBJ2-1; d_gene: TRBD2; v_gene: TRBV15; abundance: many; CDR3nt: TGTGCCACCAGCAGAGAGAGAAATCTAGCGGGGGACGGCAATGAGCAGTTCTTC; CDR3aa: CATSRERNLAGDGNEQFF